This paragraph reports one T cell receptor (beta chain). Its antigen is not known. Primers: 60 Vbeta forward and 13 Jbeta reverse. Sequenced by immunoSEQ multiplex PCR; TCRdb stores in-frame clones only, minus some. The sample has fewer than 150,000 clones; roughly 79% are singletons. This entry comes from a study of cytomegalovirus exposure and HLA in healthy donors. Study background: HLA-typed donors were the source of about 81 million unique TCRs held in an early data release. Findings and caveats of the study: Researchers reported in a later analysis that a missense DCLRE1C variant was tied to TCR beta V- and J-gene trimming.

The V gene lost 5 bases and the J gene lost 2 bases, with 15 bases spanning the gap. The germline V gene has CDR1 MNHNS and CDR2 SASEGT. This CDR3 spans 15 amino acids. Donors were ostensibly healthy at sampling, although undocumented immune exposures were probable. The genes are TRBV6-1 and TRBJ1-1; D may be TRBD1 (6 bases). The sample taken for sequencing was PBMCs. The TCR comes from a male donor in good health and CMV-seronegative. CDR3 bases: TGTGCCAGCAGTCTTTTCGGGACACTAAACACTGAAGCTTTCTTT. Protein sequence: CASSLFGTLNTEAFF.